This TCR beta chain was obtained from a study of cytomegalovirus exposure and HLA in healthy donors. For the study at large: Approximately 180 million T cells yielded some 100 million unique TCR beta sequences, as an earlier analysis found. Caucasian-associated ancestry cluster membership applied to 75% to 85% of 300 to 450 genotyped donors. Overall study results and limits: Certain indistinguishable V segments, among them TRBV6-2 and TRBV6-3, were excluded. Per a later analysis, HLA-associated TCR beta chains showed more clonal expansion than other, equally common TCR beta chains.

PCR was performed using 60 Vbeta and 13 Jbeta primers. Sequencing was performed with immunoSEQ multiplex PCR; in TCRdb, only in-frame clones are kept and a portion is missing. In the table there are tens of thousands of clones, approximately 70% of which are singletons. The CDR3 extends over 14 amino acids. The V gene's germline CDR1 is MGHRA and CDR2 YSYEKL. Trimming cost V 4 bases and J 2 bases, with 10 bases left between them. This clone was counted between two and nine times. Its antigen remains unidentified. The TCR was taken from a middle-aged man in good health and CMV-seronegative. The chain joins TRBV4-1 to TRBJ2-3; D gene uncertain. Sequencing used PBMCs. The CDR3 DNA reads TGCGCCAGCAGCCTGGGCATGATCACAGATACGCAGTATTTT. Translation: CASSLGMITDTQYF.